These 17 T cell receptor beta chains were all obtained from the same sample, sequenced in a study of beta chain features in type 1 diabetes. As every portion of the isolated RNA was reverse transcribed, the sequencing read expressed TCRB transcripts. Some clones are missing from TCRdb's copy, which holds only in-frame ones; the method was immunoSEQ multiplex PCR. The sample shows about 230,000 clones, over 8.5% of them seen only once. Sequencing was done on a sample of naive CD4+ T cells from blood. All receptors derive from a woman in her late teens or twenties in good health.

This clone occurred a few times. This chain uses TRBV9 with TRBJ2-1, with 12 nucleotides matching TRBD1. Germline V CDR1 and CDR2: SGDLS, YYNGEE. The CDR3 loop spans 16 amino acids. The ends lost 3 bases at V and 8 bases at J; junction bases unmatched: 9. CDR3 protein: CASSEWGQGAADEQFF. For the CDR3, the DNA is TGTGCCAGCAGCGAGTGGGGACAGGGGGCTGCTGATGAGCAGTTCTTC.

The rearrangement links TRBV5-1 to TRBJ1-1; no firm D call. The ends were cut back, 4 bases at V and 4 bases at J, with 14 bases in the middle. The CDR3 loop spans 14 amino acids. Germline-derived CDR1 and CDR2 are SGHRS and YFSETQ. CDR3 protein: CASSQRGEGTEAFF. DNA of the CDR3: TGCGCCAGCAGCCAGCGGGGTGAAGGCACTGAAGCTTTCTTT.

The rearrangement uses TRBV6-5 and TRBJ2-7, with 12 bases matching TRBD1. This CDR3 comprises 13 residues. Germline values: CDR1 MNHEY, CDR2 SVGAGI. CDR3 in DNA: TGTTCACCATGGGACAGGGGGCCCTACGAGCAGTACTTC. This encodes CSPWDRGPYEQYF.

The CDR3 coding sequence is TGCAGCGCCTCGACAGGCTGGAAGACTGAAGCTTTCTTT. It yields the protein CSASTGWKTEAFF. The chain couples TRBV29-1 to TRBJ1-1; D possibly corresponds to TRBD1 (6 bases). Trimming took 7 bases from V and 5 from J, leaving 17 bases between them. Per the germline V gene, CDR1 is SQVTM and CDR2 is ANQGSEA. This CDR3 has 13 amino acids.

V gene TRBV2 combines with J gene TRBJ1-1, with D possibly being TRBD1 (6 bases). Germline CDR1 and CDR2: SNHLY and FYNNEI. The CDR3 totals 14 residues. The V gene lost 6 bases and the J gene lost 11 bases, with 22 bases spanning the gap. CDR3 in amino acids: CASRVPGGALPAFF. CDR3 sequence (DNA): TGTGCCAGCAGAGTACCGGGGGGGGCCCTCCCGGCTTTCTTT.

This clone occurred a few times. V usage is TRBV19 and J usage is TRBJ1-5; D is perhaps TRBD1 (6 bases). Germline V gene lookup returns CDR1 LNHDA and CDR2 SQIVND (reference sequence). The CDR3 spans 13 residues. The ends were cut back, 6 bases at V and 9 bases at J, with 15 bases in the middle. CDR3 in amino acids: CASREQGRGPQHF. CDR3 in DNA: TGTGCCAGTAGGGAACAGGGCCGGGGGCCCCAGCATTTT. The full variable domain, in which reference TRBV19 and TRBJ1-5 provide the parts outside the CDR3, is DGGITQSPKYLFRKEGQNVTLSCEQNLNHDAMYWYRQDPGQGLRLIYYSQIVNDFQKGDIAEGYSVSREKKESFPLTVTSAQKNPTAFYLCASREQGRGPQHFGDGTRLSIL.

This clone occurred once. The chain recombines TRBV6-5 with TRBJ2-5; 9 bases are shared with TRBD1. CDR1 is MNHEY and CDR2 is SVGAGI in the germline V gene. The J segment lost 7 bases and the V segment lost 6 bases, leaving 12 bases of the junction unmatched. The CDR3 length is 15 residues. The CDR3 here is CASRFKQGAQGTQYF. The CDR3 region has the DNA TGTGCCAGCAGGTTCAAACAGGGGGCTCAGGGGACCCAGTACTTC.

In this sample, this clone turned up a few times. J is TRBJ1-4 and V is TRBV6-5; 9 bases fit TRBD1. Trimming at V came to 5 bases and at J to 8 bases, leaving 9 bases not matched to a gene. The CDR3 covers 15 residues. Germline assignment: CDR1 MNHEY and CDR2 SVGAGI. The CDR3: CASSLTQGAREKLFF. The DNA for the CDR3 is TGTGCCAGCAGTCTTACACAGGGGGCACGGGAAAAACTGTTTTTT.

This clone showed up just a few times. The chain links TRBV9 to TRBJ2-1, with 7 bases fitting TRBD1. From germline, CDR1 is SGDLS and CDR2 YYNGEE. The CDR3 contains 15 residues. Trimming took 3 bases from V and 8 from J; bases not matched to a gene: 11. CDR3 bases: TGTGCCAGCAGCGGACGACAGGGCCCTGGCGATGAGCAGTTCTTC. Amino acids: CASSGRQGPGDEQFF. Filled out from reference TRBV9 and TRBJ2-1, the complete variable domain reads DSGVTQTPKHLITATGQRVTLRCSPRSGDLSVYWYQQSLDQGLQFLIQYYNGEERAKGNILERFSAQQFPDLHSELNLSSLELGDSALYFCASSGRQGPGDEQFFGPGTRLTVL.

This clone was observed a handful of times. J is TRBJ1-5 and V is TRBV27; D is unresolved. V lost 5 bases and J lost 4, with 9 bases in between. The CDR3 runs to 13 residues. The germline V gene has CDR1 MNHEY and CDR2 SMNVEV (reference sequence). CDR3 nucleotide sequence: TGTGCCAGCAGTAACGACGGGAATCAGCCCCAGCATTTT. It encodes CASSNDGNQPQHF.

The rearrangement uses TRBV5-1 and TRBJ2-7; TRBD1 is a possible D gene (6 bases). The CDR3 sequence is 16 residues long. Germline loops: CDR1 SGHRS, CDR2 YFSETQ. V lost 1 base, J lost 0 bases, and 14 bases lay in between. CDR3 coding DNA: TGCGCCAGCAGCTTGATGGGGCAGGGGAGCTCCTACGAGCAGTACTTC. It encodes CASSLMGQGSSYEQYF.

This clone was observed a few times. Other DNA sequences in this specimen translate into the identical CDR3. This chain links TRBV5-1 with TRBJ2-1; possibly TRBD2 for D (5 bases). CDR1 is SGHRS and CDR2 is YFSETQ in the germline V gene. The CDR3 totals 14 residues. V was pared by 3 bases and J by 4 bases, with 11 bases between. CDR3 DNA sequence: TGCGCCAGCAGCTCCGGCGGGTCTTACAATGAGCAGTTCTTC. It translates to CASSSGGSYNEQFF.

The chain links TRBV5-6 to TRBJ2-1; D possibly corresponds to TRBD1 (6 bases). Deletions cut 4 bases from V and 10 bases from J, with 12 bases between. This CDR3 is 12 amino acids long. The germline V gene has CDR1 SGHDT and CDR2 YYEEEE. CDR3 protein: CASSIRGGEQFF. CDR3 nucleotides: TGTGCCAGCAGCATCAGGGGCGGAGAGCAGTTCTTC.

This clone came up a few times. The chain carries TRBV11-1 and TRBJ2-7, with 7 bases that match TRBD1. Trimming cost V 3 bases and J 3 bases; bases outside gene matches: 8. The germline gives CDR1 SGHAT, CDR2 FQDESV (reference sequence). The CDR3 covers 15 residues. The CDR3 coding sequence is TGTGCCAGCAGCTTGGTCGACAGGGACCGCTACGAGCAGTACTTC. Its protein product is CASSLVDRDRYEQYF.

The rearrangement links TRBV6-5 to TRBJ2-3, with 7 bases that match TRBD2. V trimming: 4 bases; J trimming: 2 bases; junction bases outside the gene matches: 6. Germline loops: CDR1 MNHEY, CDR2 SVGAGI. The length of the CDR3 is 15 residues. CDR3 loop: CASSSPSGITDTQYF. The CDR3 region has the DNA TGTGCCAGCAGTTCGCCCAGCGGGATCACAGATACGCAGTATTTT.

CDR3 amino acids: CASSLGGTGGVEQYF. The DNA of the CDR3 is TGCGCCAGCAGCTTGGGAGGGACAGGGGGAGTCGAGCAGTACTTC. The V call is TRBV5-1, the J call TRBJ2-7, with 11 bases fitting TRBD1. The length of the CDR3 is 15 residues. Germline CDR1 reads SGHRS; CDR2 reads YFSETQ. V dropped 0 bases and J dropped 6; count of bases not matched to a gene: 5.

There are a few counts of this clone. The chain joins TRBV27 to TRBJ1-2; unclear D gene. This CDR3 contains 14 residues. V was shortened by 2 bases and J by 2 bases, with 9 bases between the two germline ends. Looked up from germline, CDR1 is MNHEY and CDR2 is SMNVEV (reference sequence). The CDR3 loop reads CASSLGYRNYGYTF. For the CDR3, the DNA is TGTGCCAGCAGTTTAGGGTACAGAAACTATGGCTACACCTTC.